The sequence of this TCR beta chain was determined in a study of cytomegalovirus exposure and HLA in healthy donors. Findings and caveats of the study: The majority of TCR sequences were rare, yet some public TCRs appeared in many donors.

Notes on this clone: The target antigen is unknown.

The primer mix had 60 Vbeta and 13 Jbeta primers. Produced via immunoSEQ multiplex PCR; TCRdb's table is partial and in-frame only. The sample holds under 200,000 clones, 80% seen once. Germline V lookup: CDR1 LGHNA, CDR2 YSLEER. Trimming at V came to 0 bases and at J to 6 bases, leaving 9 bases not matched to a gene. CDR3 length equals 16 residues. Sequencing was done on a sample of PBMCs. The sequence was collected from a man in his forties or fifties in good health and CMV-seronegative. This chain links TRBV4-3 with TRBJ2-3; 7 bases fit TRBD2. The CDR3 here is CASSQDPGGRADTQYF. For the CDR3, the DNA is TGCGCCAGCAGCCAAGATCCCGGCGGGAGAGCGGATACGCAGTATTTT.